Each of the 20 T cell receptor beta chains below was sequenced from the same sample in a study of cytomegalovirus exposure and HLA in healthy donors. The PCR made use of 60 Vbeta and 13 Jbeta primers. Generated by immunoSEQ multiplex PCR, the TCRdb table keeps only in-frame clones and is missing some. The data show 110,000 or so clones, around 68% seen once. Sequenced sample: PBMCs. The receptors here all came from a woman between 45 and 65 years old in good health and CMV-seropositive.

V is TRBV4-2 and J is TRBJ2-5, with 8 bases aligning to TRBD1. V lost 3 bases to trimming and J lost 11 bases; unmatched junction nucleotides: 5. This CDR3 comprises 12 residues. CDR1 is LGHNA and CDR2 is YNFKEQ in the germline V gene. The CDR3 loop is CASSQTGEEQYF. In nucleotides, the CDR3 is TGTGCCAGCAGCCAGACAGGGGAAGAGCAGTACTTC.

This chain connects TRBV4-1 to TRBJ1-3; perhaps TRBD1 as D (5 bases). The germline gives CDR1 MGHRA, CDR2 YSYEKL. Between the trimmed V and J ends, which lost 2 bases and 0 bases, there was a span of 11 bases. The CDR3 is 16 residues long. CDR3 protein: CASSQNIDSSGNTIYF. As DNA, the CDR3 is TGCGCCAGCAGCCAAAATATCGACAGCTCTGGAAACACCATATATTTT.

The chain joins TRBV10-2 to TRBJ2-7; D is perhaps TRBD1 (5 bases). This CDR3 has 12 amino acids. Trimming took 4 bases from V and 2 from J, leaving 6 bases between them. The V gene's germline CDR1 is WSHSY and CDR2 SAAADI. The CDR3 DNA sequence: TGCGCCAGCAGTGGACAGACCTACGAGCAGTACTTC. Translated: CASSGQTYEQYF.

The chain carries TRBV7-2 and TRBJ2-7; possibly TRBD1 for D (5 bases). In germline, CDR1 is SGHTA, CDR2 FQGNSA. The ends were cut back, 5 bases at V and 4 bases at J, with 15 bases in the middle. The CDR3 contains 14 residues. CDR3: CASSQSQGSYEQYF. DNA for the CDR3: TGTGCCAGCAGCCAGAGTCAGGGATCTTACGAGCAGTACTTC.

V gene TRBV4-3 combines with J gene TRBJ1-4; 8 bases are a match to TRBD1. Germline CDR1 is LGHNA and CDR2 is YSLEER. The CDR3 has 15 residues. V shed 1 base and J 6 bases; nucleotides not matched to a gene: 4. The CDR3 protein is CASSQGQGAYEKLFF. DNA of the CDR3: TGCGCCAGCAGCCAAGGTCAGGGGGCCTATGAAAAACTGTTTTTT.

V usage is TRBV28 and J usage is TRBJ2-7; unclear D gene. This CDR3 is 12 amino acids long. The V and J ends lost 4 bases and 4 bases respectively, with 8 bases between them. Germline CDR1 and CDR2: MDHEN and SYDVKM. The CDR3 reads CASSSTPYEQYF. CDR3 DNA: TGTGCCAGCAGTTCGACACCTTACGAGCAGTACTTC.

The chain is built from TRBV27 and TRBJ2-3; 8 positions match TRBD1. CDR3 length equals 14 residues. In germline, CDR1 is MNHEY, CDR2 SMNVEV (reference sequence). V dropped 4 bases and J dropped 8; count of bases not matched to a gene: 8. CDR3 amino acids: CASSSTGGPITQYF. CDR3 in DNA: TGTGCCAGCAGTTCAACAGGGGGACCAATTACGCAGTATTTT.

The chain joins TRBV19 to TRBJ2-5; 12 nucleotides match TRBD2. Germline V gene sequence: CDR1 LNHDA, CDR2 SQIVND (reference sequence). V lost 1 base to trimming and J lost 2 bases; unmatched junction nucleotides: 5. The CDR3 consists of 17 residues. The CDR3, as DNA: TGTGCCAGTAGTATAGGGCGGACTAGCGGGGATCAAGAGACCCAGTACTTC. Protein product: CASSIGRTSGDQETQYF.

V and J are TRBV4-3 and TRBJ1-4; no definite D call. This CDR3 spans 15 amino acids. Germline V lookup: CDR1 LGHNA, CDR2 YSLEER. V was shortened by 3 bases and J by 7 bases, with 15 bases between the two germline ends. The CDR3, as DNA: TGCGCCAGCAGCCACCCCGGGGAGTTCGGTGAAAAACTGTTTTTT. Translated: CASSHPGEFGEKLFF.

V is TRBV7-2 and J is TRBJ2-7; 9 nucleotides line up with TRBD1. Germline V CDR1 and CDR2: SGHTA, FQGNSA. Trimming at V came to 3 bases and at J to 4 bases, leaving 10 bases not matched to a gene. The CDR3 is 16 residues long. The CDR3 nucleotides are TGTGCCAGCAGCTTTACCGGGACAGGGCTCGGATACGAGCAGTACTTC. Protein product: CASSFTGTGLGYEQYF.

This clone was seen a few times. The chain links TRBV2 to TRBJ1-1; the match to TRBD1 covers 8 bases. The CDR3 length is 14 residues. V lost 5 bases, J lost 4 bases, and 6 bases stayed unmatched. Germline CDR1 and CDR2: SNHLY and FYNNEI. The CDR3 spells CASSSGGAGTEAFF. CDR3 in DNA: TGTGCCAGCAGTTCAGGGGGCGCGGGCACTGAAGCTTTCTTT.

The sample holds a few counts of this clone. The chain employs TRBV27 and TRBJ2-7; D might be TRBD1 (6 bases). Germline V gene data show CDR1 as MNHEY and CDR2 as SMNVEV (reference sequence). The V and J ends lost 5 bases and 5 bases respectively, with 22 bases between them. This CDR3 has 16 residues. CDR3 region: CASSPLPGTSGDEQYF. As DNA, the CDR3 is TGTGCCAGCAGTCCCCTTCCGGGGACAAGTGGCGACGAGCAGTACTTC.

V gene TRBV7-7 combines with J gene TRBJ2-5, with TRBD1 matching over 7 bases. This CDR3 is 14 amino acids long. Germline V gene data show CDR1 as SSHAT and CDR2 as FNYEAQ (reference sequence). V trimming: 5 bases; J trimming: 5 bases; junction bases outside the gene matches: 8. CDR3 coding DNA: TGTGCCAGCAGCCCGGGACAGAGGGAGGAGACCCAGTACTTC. Its translation is CASSPGQREETQYF.

This chain connects TRBV9 to TRBJ2-7, with D maybe TRBD1 (5 bases). Germline V CDR1 and CDR2: SGDLS, YYNGEE. The CDR3 spans 16 residues. The V end was cut by 0 bases, the J end by 5 bases, with 18 bases between. The CDR3 loop is CASSVETGHASDEQYF. In DNA form, the CDR3 reads TGTGCCAGCAGCGTAGAAACAGGTCATGCCAGCGACGAGCAGTACTTC.

The chain carries TRBV4-1 and TRBJ2-7; the match to TRBD1 covers 11 bases. J was trimmed by 1 base and V by 8 bases; bases with no gene match: 7. The CDR3 contains 15 residues. Germline CDR1 is MGHRA and CDR2 is YSYEKL. CDR3 protein: CASREGTGGSYEQYF. As DNA, the CDR3 is TGCGCCAGCCGCGAAGGGACAGGGGGTTCCTACGAGCAGTACTTC.

This sequence joins TRBV16 and TRBJ1-2; a weak D match, TRBD1 (5 bases). CDR1 KGHSY and CDR2 FQNENV come from the germline V gene. V lost 0 bases, J lost 8 bases, and 13 bases lay in between. This CDR3 is 14 amino acids long. The CDR3 nucleotides are TGTGCCAGCAGCCAATCGGCAGGGCTCCTAGGCTACACCTTC. It is translated as CASSQSAGLLGYTF.

This clone was counted between two and nine times. The chain is built from TRBV13 and TRBJ2-1; 14 bases align to TRBD2. With V trimmed by 5 bases and J by 10 bases, 10 bases remained unmatched. Germline V gene lookup returns CDR1 PRHDT and CDR2 FYEKMQ (reference sequence). CDR3 length: 16 residues. The CDR3 loop is CASSPLGLAGVGEQFF. As DNA, the CDR3 is TGTGCCAGCAGCCCCCTGGGACTAGCGGGGGTAGGGGAGCAGTTCTTC.

This clone has only one observation. The genes are TRBV5-4 and TRBJ2-3; D may be TRBD2 (6 bases). There are 15 residues in the CDR3. The V gene lost 2 bases and the J gene lost 1 base, with 11 bases spanning the gap. Germline CDR1 SGHNT, CDR2 YYREEE (reference sequence). DNA of the CDR3: TGTGCCAGCAGCTTACCCGGGAGTGGCACAGATACGCAGTATTTT. Translated: CASSLPGSGTDTQYF.

J is TRBJ1-2 and V is TRBV28; TRBD1 agrees at 9 bases. This CDR3 has 15 amino acids. J lost 5 bases, V lost 6 bases, and 10 bases had no gene match. Germline lookup yields CDR1 MDHEN and CDR2 SYDVKM. Here the CDR3 DNA reads TGTGCCAGCAGGGAACAGGGGGCATCAGGGTATGGCTACACCTTC. It is translated as CASREQGASGYGYTF.

The J gene is TRBJ1-2, the V gene TRBV6-4; D unresolved. The germline CDR1 and CDR2 sequences are MRHNA and SNTAGT. Trimming removed 6 bases from V and 2 bases from J, with 7 bases in between. This CDR3 comprises 12 residues. CDR3 protein: CASRGPNYGYTF. The CDR3 DNA follows: TGTGCCAGCAGGGGCCCGAACTATGGCTACACCTTC.